The clone carrying this T cell receptor beta chain was counted many times. Antigen: not known. The sample comes from a study of T-cell memory formation after mild COVID-19. Turning to the study itself: Among the donors, TCR clusters were largely specific to each donor. Regarding the study as a whole: CD4+ bias marked clones expanding day 15 to 37, unlike balanced contracting clones.

Germline trimming cut 3 bases from V and 5 bases from J; bases unmatched to any gene: 7. Germline CDR1 LGHNA, CDR2 YNFKEQ. This CDR3 is 16 amino acids long. The 5'RACE method, run with constant-segment primers, produced TCR alpha and TCR beta cDNA libraries (carrying sample barcodes and UMIs). One entry per CDR3 protein results from TCRdb running MiXCR on the 5' RACE reads. The sample has about 15,000 distinct CDR3 sequences; over 20% are singletons. The origin of this receptor is a man between 18 and 29 years old who had mild COVID-19 (a few samples of this study predate the infection). Cell type and time point are not known. Sequenced input: PBMCs or a T cell subset sorted from them (not recorded which). The rearrangement joins TRBV4-2 to TRBJ2-3; 11 bases are shared with TRBD2. The CDR3: CASSHLSGGAIDTQYF. DNA of the CDR3: TGTGCCAGCAGCCACCTTAGCGGGGGGGCCATAGATACGCAGTATTTT.